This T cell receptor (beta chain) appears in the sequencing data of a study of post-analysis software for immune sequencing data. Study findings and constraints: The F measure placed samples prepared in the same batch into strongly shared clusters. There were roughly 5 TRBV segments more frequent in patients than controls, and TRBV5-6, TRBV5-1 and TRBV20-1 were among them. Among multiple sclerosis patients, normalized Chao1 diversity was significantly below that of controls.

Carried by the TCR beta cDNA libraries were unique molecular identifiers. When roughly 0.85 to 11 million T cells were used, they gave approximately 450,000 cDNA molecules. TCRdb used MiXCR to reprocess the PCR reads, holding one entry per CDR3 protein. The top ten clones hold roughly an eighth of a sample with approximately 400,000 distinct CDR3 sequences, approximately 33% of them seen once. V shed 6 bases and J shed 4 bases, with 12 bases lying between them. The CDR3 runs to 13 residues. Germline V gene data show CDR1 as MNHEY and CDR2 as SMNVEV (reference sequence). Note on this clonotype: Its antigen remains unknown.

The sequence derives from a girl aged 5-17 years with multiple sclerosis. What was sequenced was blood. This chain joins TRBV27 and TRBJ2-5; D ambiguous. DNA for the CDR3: TGTGCCAGCAGCCATAATAACAGAGAGACCCAGTACTTC. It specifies CASSHNNRETQYF.